Listed here is a single TCR beta chain. Antigen specificity is unknown. These data belong to a study of radiotherapy plus CTLA-4 blockade in lung cancer. Overall study findings and caveats: In blood, TCR clones derived from the tumor expanded after radiotherapy plus ipilimumab.

Produced via immunoSEQ multiplex PCR; TCRdb's table is partial and in-frame only. The sample has 70,000 to 90,000 clones, around 82% seen once. V lost 3 bases, J lost 4 bases, and 22 bases lay in between. The CDR3 runs to 17 residues. The receptor comes from a human donor with non-small cell lung cancer who had a complete response to radiotherapy plus ipilimumab. The sample was peripheral blood, taken from a patient treated with radiotherapy plus ipilimumab. This chain links TRBV23-1 with TRBJ2-7; D is tentatively TRBD1 or TRBD2 (5 bases each). TRBV23-1 is an ORF for which the function is uncertain. The CDR3 is CASSHGIADMARYEQYF. The CDR3 coding sequence is TGCGCCAGCAGTCACGGGATCGCGGACATGGCCCGTTACGAGCAGTACTTC.